A single sample is the source of the 5 T cell receptor beta chains below, sequenced in a study of early T cells in non-severe SARS-CoV-2 infection. TCRdb re-analysed the 5' RACE reads in MiXCR, keeping a single row per CDR3 protein. The data show about 56,000 distinct CDR3 sequences, more than 12% seen once. The sample in question was whole blood, obtained at baseline. The receptor source for this set is an adult who was a healthcare worker with PCR-confirmed SARS-CoV-2 infection or an uninfected control (not recorded which).

Many counts were recorded for this clonotype. V gene TRBV14 combines with J gene TRBJ1-1; TRBD1 matches 8 bases. V lost 3 bases and J lost 5; bases outside the gene matches: 8. The CDR3 contains 15 residues. Germline CDR1 is SGHDN and CDR2 is FVKESK. CDR3 loop: CASSQQGAGVTEAFF. The DNA of the CDR3 is TGTGCCAGCAGCCAGCAGGGGGCCGGGGTGACTGAAGCTTTCTTT.

This clonotype was observed many times. J is TRBJ2-7 and V is TRBV20-1; D may be TRBD1 or TRBD2 (5 bases each). This CDR3 spans 11 amino acids. CDR1 is DFQATT, CDR2 SNEGSKA, per germline (reference sequence). V was trimmed by 7 bases and J by 5 bases, leaving 12 bases between them. The CDR3 bases are TGCAGTGTCACCTCGGGGCACGAGCAGTACTTC. Translation gives CSVTSGHEQYF.

This chain joins TRBV25-1 and TRBJ1-2; tentative D call: TRBD1 (5 bases). This CDR3 has 15 residues. Germline V gives CDR1 MGHDK, CDR2 SYGVNS. The ends were cut back, 4 bases at V and 6 bases at J, with 18 bases in the middle. The CDR3 is CASSVPGPQVDGYTF. For the CDR3, the DNA is TGTGCCAGCAGTGTCCCGGGACCTCAAGTCGATGGCTACACCTTC.

This clonotype was recorded many times. This chain joins TRBV7-7 and TRBJ2-7; 7 bases agree with TRBD2. V dropped 1 base and J dropped 7; count of bases not matched to a gene: 4. Germline lookup yields CDR1 SSHAT and CDR2 FNYEAQ (reference sequence). This CDR3 region has 13 residues. CDR3: CASSLERGLEQYF. CDR3 nucleotides: TGTGCCAGCAGCTTAGAAAGGGGACTAGAGCAGTACTTC. Full variable domain (remainder filled in from reference TRBV7-7 and TRBJ2-7): GAGVSQSPRYKVTKRGQDVTLRCDPISSHATLYWYQQALGQGPEFLTYFNYEAQPDKSGLPSDRFSAERPEGSISTLTIQRTEQRDSAMYRCASSLERGLEQYFGPGTRLTVT.

V usage is TRBV20-1 and J usage is TRBJ2-5; D is possibly TRBD1 or TRBD2 (7 bases each). The CDR3 has 14 residues. Germline loops: CDR1 DFQATT, CDR2 SNEGSKA (reference sequence). Between the trimmed V and J ends, which lost 6 bases and 2 bases, there was a span of 16 bases. The CDR3 reads CSAPRQGGQETQYF. CDR3 in DNA: TGCAGTGCCCCCAGACAGGGAGGGCAAGAGACCCAGTACTTC.